The rows below give T cell receptor beta chains drawn from one sample of a study of identical twins. A single record per CDR3 protein comes from TCRdb applying MiXCR to the 5' RACE reads. The sample lists 350,000 to 400,000 distinct CDR3 sequences; approximately 9.1% were seen once. Sequencing was carried out using naive T cells sorted from blood. The receptors derive from a woman aged 45 to 65 in good health. Both conserved end residues are part of each CDR3.

v_call	j_call	cdr3_aa
TRBV5-1	TRBJ2-7	CASRPRLAGGHEQYF
TRBV21-1	TRBJ2-5	CASSSWTVETQYF
TRBV6-5	TRBJ2-2	CASSYSNSANTGELFF
TRBV5-1	TRBJ2-6	CASSLDGPLSGANVLTF
TRBV5-8	TRBJ1-1	CASSLVAGQGTEAFF
TRBV7-9	TRBJ2-1	CASSAETQTANQFF
TRBV25-1	TRBJ1-1	CASSATGVTEAFF
TRBV20-1	TRBJ2-5	CSARGVVSITKETQYF
TRBV5-1	TRBJ1-6	CASSVDAVDSPLHF
TRBV30	TRBJ1-1	CAWNLFKTEAFF
TRBV20-1	TRBJ2-1	CSARDTANEQFF
TRBV5-5	TRBJ2-3	CASSLDRLWYLQQYF
TRBV3-1	TRBJ2-5	CASSHLRGRPGPQLKETQYF
TRBV28	TRBJ2-2	CASSRLAGGVSNTGELFF
TRBV3-1	TRBJ1-3	CASSQAELAGNTIYF
TRBV10-3	TRBJ2-3	CAISESGLSTDTQYF
TRBV5-1	TRBJ2-3	CASSDANPGLAGGQDF
TRBV12-3/TRBV12-4	TRBJ1-2	CASSGTQGGYGYTF
TRBV24-1	TRBJ2-1	CATRPWGRVDEQFF
TRBV10-3	TRBJ2-1	CAISEREGYNEQFF
TRBV11-2	TRBJ2-3	CASSTGRRNRDTQYF
TRBV3-1	TRBJ2-2	CASSQARVAVRGELFF
TRBV12-3/TRBV12-4	TRBJ2-7	CASSLNLSGRAYEQYF
TRBV5-1	TRBJ1-6	CASSLARLNSPLHF
TRBV6-6	TRBJ1-5	CASSYQSGVQPQHF
TRBV20-1	TRBJ2-3	CSAPQMGTDTQYF
TRBV24-1	TRBJ2-1	CATSDWVSGVSYNEQFF
TRBV5-1	TRBJ2-5	CASSPRYRTQGIETQYF
TRBV21-1	TRBJ2-7	CASSKGQDQDYEQYF
TRBV7-6	TRBJ2-3	CASSLGSGSLTDTQYF
TRBV7-2	TRBJ2-3	CASSFIRLAAVGDF
TRBV5-8	TRBJ1-2	CASSWRGTVNYGYTF
TRBV7-9	TRBJ1-2	CASSAHRDGLLDPYGYTF
TRBV3-1	TRBJ2-5	CASSLLRLAGDQETQYF
TRBV30	TRBJ2-1	CAWSPPGAGGLVSEQFF
TRBV13	TRBJ1-4	CASSEAGTNEKLFF
TRBV4-1	TRBJ2-4	CASSQEDLLRNIQYF
TRBV24-1	TRBJ2-1	CATSRGRASSYNEQFF
TRBV14	TRBJ1-1	CASSQEDGTEAFF
TRBV6-2/TRBV6-3	TRBJ2-5	CASSSVGTQYF